The entry below describes one T cell receptor beta chain. The data were obtained in a study of blood T cell repertoires in COVID-19. Study-level information: Sites in the United States, Italy and Spain provided acute and convalescent COVID-19 samples. PBMCs, B-cell-depleted T cells, or T cells were the source of the cDNA or gDNA that made up the material.

The length of the CDR3 is 19 residues. Germline CDR1 reads MNHEY; CDR2 reads SMNVEV (reference sequence). The junction had 18 bases not matched to a gene; V was cut back by 3 bases and J by 6 bases. Authors' methods: The authors estimated nucleated cell counts from reference gene primer amplification. TCRdb keeps only in-frame clones here, not all; method: immunoSEQ multiplex PCR. Clone size and V and J calls were adopted from that table, with D and trimming inferred from the DNA. The repertoire holds around 160,000 clones, with 81% as singletons. The J gene is TRBJ2-1, the V gene TRBV27; 9 bases align to TRBD1. The material sequenced was peripheral blood. The receptor was derived from a human donor with acute or convalescent COVID-19. The donor label of this sample is uncertain. In DNA, the CDR3 is TGTGCCAGCAGTTTTGGGTTGGGAGAGTTGGGACAGGGTGCCAATGAGCAGTTCTTC. The encoded protein is CASSFGLGELGQGANEQFF.